This is a list of T cell receptor beta chains from one sample in a study of radiotherapy plus CTLA-4 blockade in lung cancer. Produced via immunoSEQ multiplex PCR; TCRdb's table is partial and in-frame only. Among 40,000 to 45,000 clones listed, 60% to 80% were seen once. Sequenced material: peripheral blood, taken from a patient treated with radiotherapy plus ipilimumab. The receptor source for this set is a human donor with non-small cell lung cancer whose response to radiotherapy plus ipilimumab could not be evaluated. CDR3s include the opening cysteine and the closing phenylalanine or tryptophan. D genes are given only for firm matches. Expanded clones are given a class, and other clones once, few, many or no size at all.

d_gene	v_gene	abundance	j_gene	CDR3nt	CDR3aa
-	TRBV6-1	-	TRBJ2-5	TGTGCCAGCAGTGCCCGGGAGACCCAGTACTTC	CASSARETQYF
-	TRBV9	-	TRBJ2-1	TGTGCCAGCAGCCCCGAGATGCCCCCGGGTGAGCAGTTCTTC	CASSPEMPPGEQFF
-	TRBV14	once	TRBJ1-1	TGTGCCAGCAGCCCCTGGACTGTGTCCACTGAAGCTTTCTTT	CASSPWTVSTEAFF
TRBD1	TRBV19	-	TRBJ1-1	TGTGCCAGTAGTAGGACTTCGGACAGGTCTGAAGCTTTCTTT	CASSRTSDRSEAFF
-	TRBV4-1	-	TRBJ2-2	TGCGCCAGCAGCCAAGTGGGGAGCACCGGGGAGCTGTTTTTT	CASSQVGSTGELFF
-	TRBV9	-	TRBJ2-1	TGTGCCAGCAGCGCCACAGGGGGAGGGCCCGGCTCCTACAATGAGCAGTTCTTC	CASSATGGGPGSYNEQFF
TRBD2	TRBV4-3	-	TRBJ2-3	TGCGCCAGCAGCTACAAGGCTGCAAGCGGGAGCTCGGATACGCAGTATTTT	CASSYKAASGSSDTQYF
-	TRBV7-2	-	TRBJ1-1	TGTGCCAGCAGCCCAATTCACAGGGTGAACACTGAAGCTTTCTTT	CASSPIHRVNTEAFF
-	TRBV5-4	-	TRBJ2-6	TGTGCCAGCGCTCGGGTCTCTGGGGCCAACGTCCTGACTTTC	CASARVSGANVLTF
TRBD1	TRBV19	few	TRBJ1-5	TGTGCCAGTAGCAGGGGGTCTAATAGCAATCAGCCCCAGCATTTT	CASSRGSNSNQPQHF
TRBD1	TRBV6-5	-	TRBJ1-2	TGTGCCAGCAGTGTCCCGGGACAGGGGGCTTGGGGCTACACCTTC	CASSVPGQGAWGYTF
TRBD2	TRBV6-6	-	TRBJ2-1	TGTGCCAGCAGCCCGGTGGTAGCGGGGGTCCAGTTCTTC	CASSPVVAGVQFF
-	TRBV27	-	TRBJ1-1	TGTGCCAGCAGTCCCTCCCCCAGCACGGAGATCGCTGAAGCTTTCTTT	CASSPSPSTEIAEAFF
-	TRBV21-1	few	TRBJ2-7	TGTGCCAGAACAGGGTACTACGAGCAGTACTTC	CARTGYYEQYF
-	TRBV5-1	-	TRBJ2-5	TGCGCCAGCAGCTTGAGCAGGGCCGAGACCCAGTACTTC	CASSLSRAETQYF
-	TRBV5-1	-	TRBJ1-5	TGCGCCAGCAGCTTGAACCCGAACGAGGTTCAGCCCCAGCATTTT	CASSLNPNEVQPQHF
-	TRBV9	-	TRBJ1-6	TGTGCCAGCACCACACGGCAGGGAAGCTCACCCCTCCACTTT	CASTTRQGSSPLHF
-	TRBV15	once	TRBJ1-5	TGTGCCACCAGCAGCTTCCTCGACAGGTTTTATAGCAATCAGCCCCAGCATTTT	CATSSFLDRFYSNQPQHF
-	TRBV18	-	TRBJ1-6	TGTGCCACCAATGAAGGGGGATCACCCCTCCACTTT	CATNEGGSPLHF
-	TRBV5-1	-	TRBJ2-1	TGCGCCAGCAGCTACACACCGGAGAGTCTCAATGAGCAGTTCTTC	CASSYTPESLNEQFF
-	TRBV6-5	-	TRBJ2-7	TGTGCCAGCAGTTACTCTTGGGGGGACGAGCAGTACTTC	CASSYSWGDEQYF
TRBD2	TRBV5-1	-	TRBJ2-1	TGCGCCAGCAGCTTGGCTAGCGGCTCCTACAATGAGCAGTTCTTC	CASSLASGSYNEQFF
-	TRBV9	-	TRBJ2-7	TGTGCCAGCAGCGTAGGGTTCCAGGGAACTTCCTACGAGCAGTACTTC	CASSVGFQGTSYEQYF
-	TRBV6-5	-	TRBJ2-4	TGTGCCAGCAGTCCAGGGTGGGGAAACATTCAGTACTTC	CASSPGWGNIQYF
-	TRBV10-2	-	TRBJ2-7	TGCGCCAGCAGTGAGTCGATAGGCGGGAACGAGCAGTACTTC	CASSESIGGNEQYF
TRBD2	TRBV7-9	-	TRBJ2-3	TGTGCCGGGGGGAGGGTTTCTCGCACAGATACGCAGTATTTT	CAGGRVSRTDTQYF
-	TRBV10-3	-	TRBJ1-2	TGTGCCATCAGTGAGTCCCACATGGCGCAGGGGACCACTGGCTACACCTTC	CAISESHMAQGTTGYTF
-	TRBV28	-	TRBJ2-7	TGTGCCAGCACCCAGCCAACAGAGACAGTTCGCGAGCAGTACTTC	CASTQPTETVREQYF
TRBD1	TRBV10-1	-	TRBJ1-4	TGCGCCAGCACCCCGGACAGGGACTACGATGAAAAACTGTTTTTT	CASTPDRDYDEKLFF
-	TRBV28	-	TRBJ1-2	TGTGCCAGCAGTTTAGTGGCCAGAAACTATGGCTACACCTTC	CASSLVARNYGYTF
TRBD1	TRBV28	few	TRBJ1-1	TGTGCCAGCAGTTTATCCCCCGGACAGGGGAGTGCTGAAGCTTTCTTT	CASSLSPGQGSAEAFF
TRBD2	TRBV7-8	-	TRBJ2-1	TGTGCCAGCAGCTTAAGGAAAGCTCTAGCGGGGAGGCCGGGAGAGCAGTTCTTC	CASSLRKALAGRPGEQFF
TRBD2	TRBV18	-	TRBJ2-7	TGTGCCAGCTCACCGTACCGTAGACTAGCGGGATCCTCCTACGAGCAGTACTTC	CASSPYRRLAGSSYEQYF
-	TRBV4-1	few	TRBJ1-5	TGCGCCAGCAGCCAAGGCAGGGGTAATCAGCCCCAGCATTTT	CASSQGRGNQPQHF
TRBD1	TRBV28	-	TRBJ2-1	TGTGCCAGCAGCCCACCGGGACAGGGGAGGTGGCAGTTCTTC	CASSPPGQGRWQFF
TRBD2	TRBV6-1	-	TRBJ2-7	TGTGCCAGCAGTCCCTGGACTAGCGCGTACGAGCAGTACTTC	CASSPWTSAYEQYF
-	TRBV4-1	-	TRBJ2-7	TGCGCCAGCAGCCAGCCATATAGGGGCGCAACCTACGAGCAGTACTTC	CASSQPYRGATYEQYF
-	TRBV5-1	-	TRBJ2-5	TGCGCCAGCAGCTTTGGACTCCAAGAGACCCAGTACTTC	CASSFGLQETQYF
TRBD1	TRBV28	few	TRBJ1-3	TGTGCCAGCACTTGGGACAGCTCTGGAAACACCATATATTTT	CASTWDSSGNTIYF
-	TRBV5-8	-	TRBJ2-2	TGTGCCAGCAGCCCCAACGGCGGGTGGGGAAACACCGGGGAGCTGTTTTTT	CASSPNGGWGNTGELFF
-	TRBV10-2	-	TRBJ2-7	TGCGCCAGCAGTGCCGTTGGCGACAGGGAGGCCTCCTACGAGCAGTACTTC	CASSAVGDREASYEQYF
-	TRBV11-3	-	TRBJ2-7	TGTGCCAGCAGCTTAGGGGCAGGCTACGAGCAGTACTTC	CASSLGAGYEQYF
TRBD2	TRBV7-9	-	TRBJ2-7	TGTGCCAGCAGCCTCGGGGGACTAGCGGTGTCCTACGAGCAGTACTTC	CASSLGGLAVSYEQYF
TRBD2	TRBV9	-	TRBJ2-3	TGTGCCAGCAGCGCCGGGACTAGCGGGACAGATACGCAGTATTTT	CASSAGTSGTDTQYF
-	TRBV10-3	-	TRBJ2-1	TGTGCCATCAGTGAGCCCGGGGGTAGCTCCTACAATGAGCAGTTCTTC	CAISEPGGSSYNEQFF
-	TRBV6-1	-	TRBJ2-3	TGTGCCCTCACATGGCACCCCACAGATACGCAGTATTTT	CALTWHPTDTQYF
TRBD2	TRBV7-2	-	TRBJ2-5	TGTGCCAGCGGCCGGCGGGAGGGCCTGGAGCAGTACTTC	CASGRREGLEQYF
-	TRBV4-1	-	TRBJ2-6	TGCGCCAGCGCACCGGGACTGGTCTTTTCCGGGGCCAACGTCCTGACTTTC	CASAPGLVFSGANVLTF
TRBD2	TRBV27	-	TRBJ2-3	TGTGCCAGCAAGCGGGAGAGCACAGATACGCAGTATTTT	CASKRESTDTQYF
TRBD2	TRBV5-1	-	TRBJ2-5	TGCGCCAGCAGCGCGGGGGGGCGGGAGACCCAGTACTTC	CASSAGGRETQYF
-	TRBV6-5	-	TRBJ1-2	TGTGCCAGCAGGCCGACAGGATCCTATGGCTACACCTTC	CASRPTGSYGYTF
TRBD1	TRBV5-6	-	TRBJ1-2	TGTGCCAGCAGCCGGACAGGGGTGGCCTATGGCTACACCTTC	CASSRTGVAYGYTF
-	TRBV15	-	TRBJ1-1	TGTGCCACCAGCATTGTTACAGGGATAACTGAAGCTTTCTTT	CATSIVTGITEAFF
TRBD2	TRBV9	-	TRBJ2-1	TGTGCCAGCAGCGCCAGCGGGAGGTCTTACAATGAGCAGTTCTTC	CASSASGRSYNEQFF
-	TRBV9	-	TRBJ1-2	TGTGCCAGCAGCGTAGCAGATAACAACTATGGCTACACCTTC	CASSVADNNYGYTF